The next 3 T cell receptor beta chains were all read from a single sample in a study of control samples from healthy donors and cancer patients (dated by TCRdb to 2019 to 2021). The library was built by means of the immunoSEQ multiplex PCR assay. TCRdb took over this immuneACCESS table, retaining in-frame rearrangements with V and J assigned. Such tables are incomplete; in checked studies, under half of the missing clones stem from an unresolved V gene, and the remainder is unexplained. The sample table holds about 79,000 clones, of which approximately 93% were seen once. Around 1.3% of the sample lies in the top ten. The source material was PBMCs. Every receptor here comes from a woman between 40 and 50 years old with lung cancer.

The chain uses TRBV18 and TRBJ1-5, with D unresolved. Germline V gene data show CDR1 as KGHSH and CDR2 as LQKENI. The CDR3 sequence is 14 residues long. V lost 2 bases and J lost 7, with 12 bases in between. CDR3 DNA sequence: TGTGCCAGCTCACCAGAGGCAGTAACCCAGCCCCAGCATTTT. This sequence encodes CASSPEAVTQPQHF.

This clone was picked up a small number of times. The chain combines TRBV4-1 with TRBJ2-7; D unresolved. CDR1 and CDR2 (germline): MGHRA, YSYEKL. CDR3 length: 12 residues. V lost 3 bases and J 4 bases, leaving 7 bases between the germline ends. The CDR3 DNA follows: TGCGCCAGCAGCCACGAAGGTTACGAGCAGTACTTC. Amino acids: CASSHEGYEQYF.

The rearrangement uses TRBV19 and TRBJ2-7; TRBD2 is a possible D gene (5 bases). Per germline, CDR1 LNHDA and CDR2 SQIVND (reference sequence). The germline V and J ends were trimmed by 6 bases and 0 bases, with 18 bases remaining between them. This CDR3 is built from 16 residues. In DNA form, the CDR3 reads TGTGCCAGTAGCCGGACCGGGGATCTAAGCTCCTACGAGCAGTACTTC. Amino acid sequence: CASSRTGDLSSYEQYF.